One TCR beta chain is described in this entry. Antigen: not known. This record belongs to a study of blood T cells in healthy people across ages. Study-wide findings and caveats: Fewer expanded clones and more diversity marked long-lived versus aged donors.

Germline CDR1 reads SGHRS; CDR2 reads YFSETQ. The CDR3 sequence is 17 residues long. Trimming took off 6 bases at V and 0 bases at J, with 20 bases between the two ends. Per sample, at least 5 micrograms of total RNA were extracted. A sample-barcoded 5' primer and a J-beta primer mix were used in a second PCR of roughly 7 to 11 cycles. Through a template-switch adaptor with 12 random nucleotides, each cDNA molecule received a tag. TCRdb used MiXCR to reprocess the 5' RACE reads, holding one entry per CDR3 protein. Of about 830,000 distinct CDR3 sequences in the sample, around 68% are singletons; the top ten hold roughly 26%.

The genes are TRBV5-1 and TRBJ2-3; no clear D. The source material was blood. The sequence was obtained from a man aged 30-40 years in good health. Here the CDR3 DNA reads TGCGCCAGCAACCCAAAAACCGCTGGGCCTAGCACAGATACGCAGTATTTT. This translates into CASNPKTAGPSTDTQYF.